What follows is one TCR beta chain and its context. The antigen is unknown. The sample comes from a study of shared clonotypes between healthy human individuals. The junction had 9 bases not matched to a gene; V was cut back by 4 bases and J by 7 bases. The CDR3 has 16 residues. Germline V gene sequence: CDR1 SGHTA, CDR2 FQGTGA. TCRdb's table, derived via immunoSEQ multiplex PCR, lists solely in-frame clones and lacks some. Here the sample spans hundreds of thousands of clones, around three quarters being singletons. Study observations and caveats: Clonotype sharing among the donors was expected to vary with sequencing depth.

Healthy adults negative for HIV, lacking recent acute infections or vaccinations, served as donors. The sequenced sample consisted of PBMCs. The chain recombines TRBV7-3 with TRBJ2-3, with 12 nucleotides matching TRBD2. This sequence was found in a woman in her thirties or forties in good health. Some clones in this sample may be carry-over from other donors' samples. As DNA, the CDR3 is TGTGCCAGCAGCTCGTCGACTAGCGGGAGTGCTAATACGCAGTATTTT. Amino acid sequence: CASSSSTSGSANTQYF.